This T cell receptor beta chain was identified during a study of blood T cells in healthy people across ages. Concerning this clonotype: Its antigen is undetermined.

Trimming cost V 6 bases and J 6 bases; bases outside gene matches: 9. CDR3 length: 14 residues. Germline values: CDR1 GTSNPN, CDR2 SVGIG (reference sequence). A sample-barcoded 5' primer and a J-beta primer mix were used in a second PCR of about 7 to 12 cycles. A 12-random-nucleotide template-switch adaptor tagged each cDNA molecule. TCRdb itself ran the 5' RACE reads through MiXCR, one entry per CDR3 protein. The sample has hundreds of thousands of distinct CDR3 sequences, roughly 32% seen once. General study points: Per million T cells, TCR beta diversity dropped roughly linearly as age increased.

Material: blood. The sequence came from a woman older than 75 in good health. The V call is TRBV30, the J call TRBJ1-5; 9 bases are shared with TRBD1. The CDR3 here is CACTAGTGFQPQHF. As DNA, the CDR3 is TGTGCCTGTACGGCCGGGACAGGGTTTCAGCCCCAGCATTTT.